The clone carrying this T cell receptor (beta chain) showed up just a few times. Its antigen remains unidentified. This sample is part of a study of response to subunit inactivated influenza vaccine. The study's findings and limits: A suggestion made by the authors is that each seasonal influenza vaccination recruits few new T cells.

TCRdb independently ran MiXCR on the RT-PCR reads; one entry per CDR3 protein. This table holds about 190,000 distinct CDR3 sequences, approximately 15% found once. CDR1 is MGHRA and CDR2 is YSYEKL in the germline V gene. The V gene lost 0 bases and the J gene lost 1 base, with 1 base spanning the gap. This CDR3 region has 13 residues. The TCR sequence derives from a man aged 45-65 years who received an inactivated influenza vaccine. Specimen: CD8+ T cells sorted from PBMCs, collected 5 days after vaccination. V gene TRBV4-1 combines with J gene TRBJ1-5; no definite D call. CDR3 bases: TGCGCCAGCAGCCAAGACAGCAATCAGCCCCAGCATTTT. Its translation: CASSQDSNQPQHF.